Included here is one T cell receptor (beta chain) sequence, with context. As yet, its antigen is unknown. These data come from a study of blood T cells in healthy people across ages. Points from the study as a whole: Diversity estimates drawn from one million T cells were deemed underestimates.

Together with a sample-barcoded 5' primer, a J-beta primer mix was included in a second PCR lasting about 6 to 11 cycles. One entry per CDR3 protein, called by TCRdb with MiXCR from the 5' RACE reads. The table records hundreds of thousands of distinct CDR3 sequences, more than 45% of them present only once. Sequenced sample: blood. The receptor comes from a man aged 30 to 39 in good health.

The CDR3 is CASSLPHLQETQYF. The CDR3 DNA follows: TGTGCCAGCAGTTTGCCCCACCTACAAGAGACCCAGTACTTC. J is TRBJ2-5 and V is TRBV28; D unclear. The germline CDR1 and CDR2 sequences are MDHEN and SYDVKM. Deletions cut 3 bases from V and 2 bases from J, with 10 bases between. The CDR3 is 14 residues long.